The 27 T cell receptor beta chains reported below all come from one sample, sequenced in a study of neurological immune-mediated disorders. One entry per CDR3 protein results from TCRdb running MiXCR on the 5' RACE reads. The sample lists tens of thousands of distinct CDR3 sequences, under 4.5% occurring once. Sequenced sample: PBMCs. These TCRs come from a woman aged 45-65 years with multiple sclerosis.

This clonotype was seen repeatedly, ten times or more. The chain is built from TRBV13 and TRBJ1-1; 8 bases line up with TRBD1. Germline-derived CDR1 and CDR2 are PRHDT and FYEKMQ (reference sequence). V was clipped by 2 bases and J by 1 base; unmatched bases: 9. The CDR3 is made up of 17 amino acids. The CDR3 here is CASSLYPQGTGNTEAFF. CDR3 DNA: TGTGCCAGCAGCTTATATCCCCAAGGGACAGGGAACACTGAAGCTTTCTTT.

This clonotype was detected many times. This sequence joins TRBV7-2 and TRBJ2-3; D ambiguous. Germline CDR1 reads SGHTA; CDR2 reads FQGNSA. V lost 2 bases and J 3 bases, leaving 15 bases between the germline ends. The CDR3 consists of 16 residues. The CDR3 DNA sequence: TGTGCCAGCAGCTTAATGTTGGGGTTTTGGACAGATACGCAGTATTTT. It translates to CASSLMLGFWTDTQYF.

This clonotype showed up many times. CDR3 in DNA: TGCAGTGCTAGACCCGCGGGGGCCGCTGAAGCTTTCTTT. It is translated as CSARPAGAAEAFF. V is TRBV20-1 and J is TRBJ1-1; TRBD1 is a possible D gene (6 bases). The ends were cut back, 2 bases at V and 6 bases at J, with 13 bases in the middle. Germline CDR1 DFQATT, CDR2 SNEGSKA (reference sequence). CDR3 length equals 13 residues.

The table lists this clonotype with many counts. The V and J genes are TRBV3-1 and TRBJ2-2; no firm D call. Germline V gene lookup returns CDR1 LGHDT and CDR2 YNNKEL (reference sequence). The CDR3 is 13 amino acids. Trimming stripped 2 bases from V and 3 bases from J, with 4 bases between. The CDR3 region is CASSQFDTGELFF. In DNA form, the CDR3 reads TGTGCCAGCAGCCAATTTGACACCGGGGAGCTGTTTTTT.

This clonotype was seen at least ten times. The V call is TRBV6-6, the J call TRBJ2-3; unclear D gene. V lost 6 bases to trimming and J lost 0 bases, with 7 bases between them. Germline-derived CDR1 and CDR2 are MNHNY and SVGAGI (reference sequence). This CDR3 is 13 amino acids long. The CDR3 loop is CASRSSSTDTQYF. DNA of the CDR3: TGTGCCAGCAGATCGAGTAGCACAGATACGCAGTATTTT.

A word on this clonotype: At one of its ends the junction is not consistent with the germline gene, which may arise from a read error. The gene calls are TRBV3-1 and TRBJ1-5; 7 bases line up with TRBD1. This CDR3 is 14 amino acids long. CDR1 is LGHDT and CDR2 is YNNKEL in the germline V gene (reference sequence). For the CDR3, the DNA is TGTGCCAGCAGCGAGACAGGGAGATATAAGACCCAGAATTTT. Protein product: CASSETGRYKTQNF.

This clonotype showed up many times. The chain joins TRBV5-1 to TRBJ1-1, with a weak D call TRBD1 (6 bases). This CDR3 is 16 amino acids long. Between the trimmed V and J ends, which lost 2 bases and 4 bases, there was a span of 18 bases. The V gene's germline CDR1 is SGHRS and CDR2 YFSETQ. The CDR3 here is CASSLPPDTGSTEAFF. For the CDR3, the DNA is TGCGCCAGCAGCTTACCACCGGATACAGGGTCCACTGAAGCTTTCTTT.

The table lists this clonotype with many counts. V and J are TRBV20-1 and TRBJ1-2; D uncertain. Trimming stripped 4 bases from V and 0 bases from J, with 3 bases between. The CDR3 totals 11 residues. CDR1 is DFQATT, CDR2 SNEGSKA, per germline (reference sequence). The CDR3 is CSANPNYGYTF. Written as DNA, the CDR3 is TGCAGTGCTAACCCTAACTATGGCTACACCTTC.

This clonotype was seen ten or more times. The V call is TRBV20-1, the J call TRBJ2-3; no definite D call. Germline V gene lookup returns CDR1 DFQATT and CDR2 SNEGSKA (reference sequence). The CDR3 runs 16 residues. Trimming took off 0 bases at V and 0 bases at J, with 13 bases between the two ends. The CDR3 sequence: CSARDRKRESTDTQYF. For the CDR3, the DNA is TGCAGTGCTAGAGATCGTAAGCGCGAGAGCACAGATACGCAGTATTTT.

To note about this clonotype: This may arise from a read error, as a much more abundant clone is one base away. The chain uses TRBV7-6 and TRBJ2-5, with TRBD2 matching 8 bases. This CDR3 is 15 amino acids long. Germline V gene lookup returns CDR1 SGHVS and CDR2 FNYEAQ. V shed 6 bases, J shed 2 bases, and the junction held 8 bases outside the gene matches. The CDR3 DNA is TGTGCCAGCAGTCCAACTAGCGGAGAACAAGAGACCCAGTACTTC. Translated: CASSPTSGEQETQYF.

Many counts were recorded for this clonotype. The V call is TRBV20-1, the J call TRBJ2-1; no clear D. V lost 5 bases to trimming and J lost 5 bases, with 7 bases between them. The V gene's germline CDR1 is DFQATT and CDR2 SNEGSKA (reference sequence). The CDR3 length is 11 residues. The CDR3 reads CSAHGNNEQFF. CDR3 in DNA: TGCAGTGCTCACGGAAACAATGAGCAGTTCTTC.

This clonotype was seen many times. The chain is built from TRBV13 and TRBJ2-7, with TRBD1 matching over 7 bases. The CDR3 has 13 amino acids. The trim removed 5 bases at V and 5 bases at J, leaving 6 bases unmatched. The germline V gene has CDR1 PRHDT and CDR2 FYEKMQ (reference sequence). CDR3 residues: CASSITGDHEQYF. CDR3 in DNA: TGTGCCAGCAGCATAACAGGGGACCACGAGCAGTACTTC.

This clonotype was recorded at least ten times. This CDR3 reads CASSDKWGLAGGLADTQYF. CDR3 bases: TGTGCCAGCAGCGACAAGTGGGGGCTAGCGGGGGGGCTTGCAGATACGCAGTATTTT. This chain uses TRBV2 with TRBJ2-3; TRBD2 aligns across 12 bases. This CDR3 has 19 residues. Trimming removed 6 bases from V and 4 bases from J; junction bases left unmatched: 17. Germline loops: CDR1 SNHLY, CDR2 FYNNEI.

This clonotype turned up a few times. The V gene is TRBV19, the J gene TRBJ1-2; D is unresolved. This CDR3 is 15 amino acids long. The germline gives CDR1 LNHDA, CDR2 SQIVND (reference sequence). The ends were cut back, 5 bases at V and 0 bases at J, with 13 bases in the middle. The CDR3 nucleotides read TGTGCCAGTAGTGGCGGGTTTAAAGCTAACTATGGCTACACCTTC. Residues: CASSGGFKANYGYTF.

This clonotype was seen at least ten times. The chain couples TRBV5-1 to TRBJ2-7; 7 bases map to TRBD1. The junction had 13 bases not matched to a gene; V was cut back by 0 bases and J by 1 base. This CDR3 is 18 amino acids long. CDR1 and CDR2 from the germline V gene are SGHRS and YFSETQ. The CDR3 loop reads CASSLGTWTGLGSYEQYF. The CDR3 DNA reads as TGCGCCAGCAGCTTGGGGACGTGGACAGGTCTCGGGTCCTACGAGCAGTACTTC.

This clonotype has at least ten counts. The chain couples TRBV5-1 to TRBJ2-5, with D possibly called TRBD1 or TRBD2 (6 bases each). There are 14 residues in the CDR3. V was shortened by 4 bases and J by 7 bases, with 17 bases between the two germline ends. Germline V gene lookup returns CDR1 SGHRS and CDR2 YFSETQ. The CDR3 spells CASSQGHGGVTQYF. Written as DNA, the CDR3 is TGCGCCAGCAGCCAGGGACACGGGGGAGTGACCCAGTACTTC.

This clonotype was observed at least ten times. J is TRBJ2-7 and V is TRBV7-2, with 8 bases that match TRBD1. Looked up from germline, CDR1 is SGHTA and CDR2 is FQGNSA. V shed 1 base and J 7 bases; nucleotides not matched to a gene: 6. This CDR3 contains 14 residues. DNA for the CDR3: TGTGCCAGCAGCTTAGTCTCAGGGGGCAAAGAGCAGTACTTC. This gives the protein CASSLVSGGKEQYF.

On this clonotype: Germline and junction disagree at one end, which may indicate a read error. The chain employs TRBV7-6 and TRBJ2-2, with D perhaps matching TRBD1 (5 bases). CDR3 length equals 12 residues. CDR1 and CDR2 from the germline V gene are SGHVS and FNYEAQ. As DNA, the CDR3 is TGTGACAGCAGCTTAAGGGGCGGGGAGCTGTTTTTT. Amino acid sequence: CDSSLRGGELFF.

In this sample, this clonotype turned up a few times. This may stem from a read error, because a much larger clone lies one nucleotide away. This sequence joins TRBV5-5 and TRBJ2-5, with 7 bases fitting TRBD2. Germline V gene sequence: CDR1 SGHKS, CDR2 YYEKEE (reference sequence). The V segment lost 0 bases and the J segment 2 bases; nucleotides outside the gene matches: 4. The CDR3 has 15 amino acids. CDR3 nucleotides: TGTGCCAGCAGCTTGGCGGACGGGGGGCAAGAGACCCAGTACTTC. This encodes CASSLADGGQETQYF.

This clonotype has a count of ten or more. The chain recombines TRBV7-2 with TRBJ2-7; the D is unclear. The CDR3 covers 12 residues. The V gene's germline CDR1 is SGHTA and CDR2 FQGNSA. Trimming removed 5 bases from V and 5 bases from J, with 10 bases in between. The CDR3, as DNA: TGTGCCAGCAGCCCATGGGATCACGAGCAGTACTTC. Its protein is CASSPWDHEQYF. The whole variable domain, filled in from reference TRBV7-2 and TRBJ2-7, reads GAGVSQSPSNKVTEKGKDVELRCDPISGHTALYWYRQSLGQGLEFLIYFQGNSAPDKSGLPSDRFSAERTGGSVSTLTIQRTQQEDSAVYLCASSPWDHEQYFGPGTRLTVT.

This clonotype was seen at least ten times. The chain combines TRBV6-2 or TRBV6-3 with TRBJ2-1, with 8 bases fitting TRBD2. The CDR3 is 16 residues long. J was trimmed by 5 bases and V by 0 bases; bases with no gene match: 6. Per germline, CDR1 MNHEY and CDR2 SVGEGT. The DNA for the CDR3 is TGTGCCAGCAGTTACTCGGCGGGGGGCCTAAACAATGAGCAGTTCTTC. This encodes CASSYSAGGLNNEQFF.

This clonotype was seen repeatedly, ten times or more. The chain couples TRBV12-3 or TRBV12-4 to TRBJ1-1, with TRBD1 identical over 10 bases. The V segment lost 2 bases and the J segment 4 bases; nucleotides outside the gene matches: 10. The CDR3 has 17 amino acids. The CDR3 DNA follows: TGTGCCAGCAGTTTATCTTGGGGGACAGGGGAGTTCACTGAAGCTTTCTTT. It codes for CASSLSWGTGEFTEAFF.

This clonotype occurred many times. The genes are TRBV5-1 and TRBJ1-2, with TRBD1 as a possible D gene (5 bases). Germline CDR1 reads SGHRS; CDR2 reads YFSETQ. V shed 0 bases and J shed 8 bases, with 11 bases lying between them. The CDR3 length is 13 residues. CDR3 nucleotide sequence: TGCGCCAGCAGCTTGGCCGTGGGGGAAGGCTACACCTTC. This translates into CASSLAVGEGYTF.

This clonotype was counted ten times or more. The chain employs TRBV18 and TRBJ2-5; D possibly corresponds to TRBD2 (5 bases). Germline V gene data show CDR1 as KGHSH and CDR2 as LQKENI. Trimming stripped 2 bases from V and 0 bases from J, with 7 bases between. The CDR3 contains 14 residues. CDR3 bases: TGTGCCAGCTCACCAGGAGGCTACCAAGAGACCCAGTACTTC. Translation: CASSPGGYQETQYF.

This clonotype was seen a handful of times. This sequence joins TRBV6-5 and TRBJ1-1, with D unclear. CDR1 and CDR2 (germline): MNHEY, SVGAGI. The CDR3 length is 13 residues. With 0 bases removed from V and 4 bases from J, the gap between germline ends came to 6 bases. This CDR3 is CASSYSEVTEAFF. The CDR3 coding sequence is TGTGCCAGCAGTTACTCGGAAGTCACTGAAGCTTTCTTT.

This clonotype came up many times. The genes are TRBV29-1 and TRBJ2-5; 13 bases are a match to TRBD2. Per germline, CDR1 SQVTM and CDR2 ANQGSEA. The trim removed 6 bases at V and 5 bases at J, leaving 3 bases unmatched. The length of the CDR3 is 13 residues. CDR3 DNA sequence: TGCAGCGTAAGGACTAGCGGGGGTGAGACCCAGTACTTC. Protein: CSVRTSGGETQYF.

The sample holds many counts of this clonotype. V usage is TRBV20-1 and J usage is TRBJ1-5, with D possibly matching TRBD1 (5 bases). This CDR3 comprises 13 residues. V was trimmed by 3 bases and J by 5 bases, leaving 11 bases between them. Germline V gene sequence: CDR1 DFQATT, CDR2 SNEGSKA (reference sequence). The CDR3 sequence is CSARDDRYQPQHF. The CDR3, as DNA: TGCAGTGCTAGGGATGACAGATATCAGCCCCAGCATTTT.